This record looks at one T cell receptor (beta chain) sequence and its context. The sample belongs to a study of T cell clonotyping in hematopoietic cell transplantation. Sequencing was performed with immunoSEQ multiplex PCR; in TCRdb, only in-frame clones are kept and a portion is missing. The sample has fewer than 80,000 clones; 94% are singletons. Germline CDR1 is MGHDK and CDR2 is SYGVNS. The CDR3 runs to 15 residues. Trimming took 1 base from V and 6 from J, leaving 14 bases between them. The sample was peripheral blood mononuclear cells. The sequence was collected from a man aged 50 to 59 in good health. Some clones in this sample may be carry-over from other donors' samples. The gene calls are TRBV25-1 and TRBJ2-3; D remains unclear. The CDR3 loop is CASSEFRKGLDTQYF. Written as DNA, the CDR3 is TGTGCCAGCAGTGAATTCCGTAAGGGATTGGATACGCAGTATTTT. Filled out from reference TRBV25-1 and TRBJ2-3, the complete variable domain reads EADIYQTPRYLVIGTGKKITLECSQTMGHDKMYWYQQDPGMELHLIHYSYGVNSTEKGDLSSESTVSRIRTEHFPLTLESARPSHTSQYLCASSEFRKGLDTQYFGPGTRLTVL.